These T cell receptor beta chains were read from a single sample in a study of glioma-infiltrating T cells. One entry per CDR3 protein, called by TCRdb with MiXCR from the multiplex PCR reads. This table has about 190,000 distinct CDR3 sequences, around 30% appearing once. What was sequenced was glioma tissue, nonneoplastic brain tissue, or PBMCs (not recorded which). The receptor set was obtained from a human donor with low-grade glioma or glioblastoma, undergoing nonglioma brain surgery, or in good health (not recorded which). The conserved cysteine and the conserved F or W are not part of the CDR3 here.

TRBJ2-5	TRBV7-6	ASSRSGRSQETQY
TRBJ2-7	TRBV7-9	ASSLSLGTAYEQY
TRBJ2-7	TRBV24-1	ATSDLGPPYEQY
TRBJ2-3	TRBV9	ASSLGGAGQGDTDTQY
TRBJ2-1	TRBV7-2	ASSLALYGTQSSYEQF
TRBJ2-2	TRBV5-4	ASSRTSGRVDTGELF
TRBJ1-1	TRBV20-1	LAREWGVRAMNTEAF
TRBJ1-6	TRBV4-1	ASSQESGWGNSPLH
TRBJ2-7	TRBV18	ASSPPISYEQY
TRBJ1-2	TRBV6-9	ASSYRQEGYGCI
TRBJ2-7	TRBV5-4	ASSSRLAGREGEQY
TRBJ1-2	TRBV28	ARTAGIYGYT
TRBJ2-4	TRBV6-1	ASSHETRQY
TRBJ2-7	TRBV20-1	SALGVFSYEQY
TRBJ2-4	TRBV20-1	SASPTALLAKNIQY
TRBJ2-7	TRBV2	ASSESKRESSEQY
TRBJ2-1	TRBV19	ASSATGTGNEQF
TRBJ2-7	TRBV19	ASGQGGSYEQY
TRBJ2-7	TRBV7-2	ASSQYHGLYEQY
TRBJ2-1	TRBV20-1	SARGGSSGRPPWGNEQF
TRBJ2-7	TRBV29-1	RPLGLAGGPVGEQY
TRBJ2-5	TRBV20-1	SAGRLEYQETQY
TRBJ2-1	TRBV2	ASSEIAGSPNEQF
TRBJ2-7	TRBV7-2	ASSLEGSGRPYEQY
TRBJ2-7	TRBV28	ASSWEAGPYEQY
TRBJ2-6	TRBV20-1	SARDRSTGANVLT
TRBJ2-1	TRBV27	ATQGLAGVSREQF
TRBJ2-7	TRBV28	ASSSPTSGVPPPYEQY
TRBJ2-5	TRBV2	ASSAIIGGGSETQY
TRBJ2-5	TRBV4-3	ASSQAVSQQETQY
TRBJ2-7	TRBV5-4	ASGRQGPGEQY
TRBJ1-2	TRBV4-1	ASSQVGGNYGYT
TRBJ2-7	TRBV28	ASSPHYRGQPYEQY
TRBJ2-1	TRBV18	ASSSDSNEQF
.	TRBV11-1	ASSPRKGANEQF
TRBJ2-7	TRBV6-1	ASSGTSYEQY
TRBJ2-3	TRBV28	ASSLSARGVTDTQY
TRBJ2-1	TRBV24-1	ASMKREGNEQF
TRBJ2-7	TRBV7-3	ASSDRGKGSYEQY
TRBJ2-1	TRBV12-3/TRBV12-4	ASRGLVGNEQF
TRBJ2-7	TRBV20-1	SAEGGTSRYEQY
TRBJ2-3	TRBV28	ASSLSDTQY
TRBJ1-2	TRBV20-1	SASDIGRGYT
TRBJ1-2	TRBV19	ASSRQDYGYT
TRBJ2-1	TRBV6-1	ASREMGRGNNDHF
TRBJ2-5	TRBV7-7	ASSLAGSQETQY
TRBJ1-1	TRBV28	ASTRGFTEAF
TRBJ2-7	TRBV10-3	AISGSGDGEQY
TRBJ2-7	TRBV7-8	ASKAGVYEQY
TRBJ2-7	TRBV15	ATRGLPIHEQY
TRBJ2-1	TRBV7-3	ASSFVLREYNEQF
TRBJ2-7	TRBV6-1	ASSAYGIQF
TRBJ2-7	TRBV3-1	ASSRLPGTEAYEQY
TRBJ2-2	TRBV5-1	ASSLQQGAYTGELF
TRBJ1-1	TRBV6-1	ASTLGAFNTEAF
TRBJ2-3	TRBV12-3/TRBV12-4	ASKGPTDTQY
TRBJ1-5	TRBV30	AWSVASNQPQH
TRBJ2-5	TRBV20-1	SAPKLAGDGETQY
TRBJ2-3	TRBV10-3	ATTGSLADTQY
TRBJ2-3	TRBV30	AWSKARGDTQY